The T cell receptor beta chain described here comes from a study of blood T cell repertoires in COVID-19. Study-level information: COVID-19 samples, acute and convalescent, were from the United States, Italy and Spain. PBMCs, B-cell-depleted T cells, or T cells provided the cDNA or gDNA that made up the material.

Authors' methods: The authors estimated nucleated cell counts from reference gene primer amplification. Measured with immunoSEQ multiplex PCR; TCRdb has only the in-frame clones, and not every one. V and J calls plus clone size are reproduced from that table; the DNA served to infer D and trimming. The sample includes some 200,000 clones, more than 85% of them seen just once. The source is a middle-aged man with active or convalescent COVID-19. Sequences were obtained from peripheral blood.

CDR3 in DNA: TGTGCCAGTAGTATCTCCGGGACTACAACTAATGAAAAACTGTTTTTT. It specifies CASSISGTTTNEKLFF. This chain uses TRBV19 with TRBJ1-4, with D maybe TRBD1 (5 bases). The CDR3 has 16 amino acids. Germline V lookup: CDR1 LNHDA, CDR2 SQIVND (reference sequence). V gave up 3 bases and J gave up 0 bases, with 11 bases separating them.